Sequencing of this T cell receptor beta chain was carried out in a study of T cells in Graves' hyperthyroidism and ophthalmopathy. Amplification targeted TCR beta CDR3 regions from RNA transcripts. With the HTBI primer set, the TCR CDR3 went through a first round of RT-PCR. TCRdb re-called the multiplex PCR reads through MiXCR, storing one row per CDR3 protein. The sample yields around 200,000 distinct CDR3 sequences, around 18% seen once. Aged 18 to 65, the patients had hyperthyroidism that was newly diagnosed and had lasted under 2 months. Exclusion criteria comprised uncontrolled infection, other autoimmune disease, pregnancy or lactation. The diagnoses drew upon clinical symptoms, serum thyroxine and TRAb, thyroid ultrasound and orbital computed tomography. Trimming took 2 bases from V and 7 from J; bases not matched to a gene: 9. CDR1 and CDR2 (germline): KGHSH, LQKENI. The CDR3 is 17 residues long.

The sequence was obtained from a man between 40 and 49 years old with Graves' hyperthyroidism. The specimen was blood. This chain links TRBV18 with TRBJ2-1, with 12 bases matching TRBD2. CDR3 sequence reads: CASSPSRTSGVGNEQFF. CDR3 DNA sequence: TGTGCCAGCTCACCATCCAGGACTAGCGGGGTAGGGAATGAGCAGTTCTTC.